This T cell receptor (beta chain) was captured by sequencing in a study of beta chain features in type 1 diabetes. Overall study findings and caveats: There was a moderate but significant shortening of TCRB CDR3s in all four CD4+ subsets of Type 1 diabetes patients.

Reverse transcription of all isolated RNA meant that expressed TCRB transcripts were sequenced. Sequencing of naive, central memory and regulatory T cell samples gave an average of about 3.57 million reads. Repertoires were generated with immunoSEQ multiplex PCR, while TCRdb's copy carries only in-frame clones and drops some. The sample records more than 300,000 clones, roughly a tenth being singletons. Points on this clone: As yet, its antigen is unknown.

CDR1 is MNHEY, CDR2 SVGAGI, per germline. The CDR3 has 15 residues. Trimming removed 5 bases from V and 0 bases from J, with 13 bases in between. This chain links TRBV6-5 with TRBJ1-2; the D gene is possibly TRBD1 (5 bases). The sequence was obtained from a man aged 30 to 39 with type 1 diabetes. Input material: central memory CD4+ T cells from blood. CDR3 region: CASSPTGGTNYGYTF. CDR3 bases: TGTGCCAGCAGTCCAACCGGGGGGACTAACTATGGCTACACCTTC.